The 30 T cell receptor beta chains given below trace back to one sample, sequenced in a study of blood T cell repertoires in COVID-19. Data came from immunoSEQ multiplex PCR; TCRdb stores just in-frame clones and leaves some out. The sample has around 150,000 clones; approximately 81% are singletons. Sequenced: peripheral blood. The source is a human donor with acute or convalescent COVID-19. The donor label of this sample is uncertain.

The chain links TRBV6-5 to TRBJ1-1, with 7 bases that match TRBD1. V lost 6 bases, J lost 4 bases, and 8 bases stayed unmatched. This CDR3 comprises 14 residues. Germline CDR1 reads MNHEY; CDR2 reads SVGAGI. The CDR3 is CASRVGGPSTEAFF. The CDR3 DNA reads as TGTGCCAGCAGAGTAGGGGGCCCGAGCACTGAAGCTTTCTTT.

J is TRBJ2-3 and V is TRBV5-4; TRBD2 matches 7 bases. Germline V gene data show CDR1 as SGHNT and CDR2 as YYREEE (reference sequence). The CDR3 runs 16 residues. V was clipped by 4 bases and J by 2 bases; unmatched bases: 10. CDR3 sequence (DNA): TGTGCCAGCAGCCCGTCGGGCGGGAGCCTCACAGATACGCAGTATTTT. This encodes CASSPSGGSLTDTQYF. The variable domain in full, completed from reference TRBV5-4 and TRBJ2-3, reads ETGVTQSPTHLIKTRGQQVTLRCSSQSGHNTVSWYQQALGQGPQFIFQYYREEENGRGNFPPRFSGLQFPNYSSELNVNALELDDSALYLCASSPSGGSLTDTQYFGPGTRLTVL.

The chain uses TRBV7-6 and TRBJ2-5; the D is unclear. The CDR3 contains 18 residues. The V gene lost 6 bases and the J gene lost 4 bases, with 27 bases spanning the gap. Germline values: CDR1 SGHVS, CDR2 FNYEAQ. CDR3 nucleotide sequence: TGTGCCAGCAGTCTTACCGCTCCTGGCATTTCAGGTGGAGAGACCCAGTACTTC. This sequence encodes CASSLTAPGISGGETQYF.

The rearrangement uses TRBV5-1 and TRBJ2-2, with a tentative D call TRBD2 (7 bases). The CDR3 spans 17 residues. V lost 0 bases and J lost 0, with 12 bases in between. The germline V gene encodes CDR1 SGHRS and CDR2 YFSETQ. CDR3 sequence: CASSLVGGRPNTGELFF. The CDR3 region has the DNA TGCGCCAGCAGCTTGGTCGGGGGGCGTCCGAACACCGGGGAGCTGTTTTTT. Combining the CDR3 with reference TRBV5-1 and TRBJ2-2 gives the whole variable domain KAGVTQTPRYLIKTRGQQVTLSCSPISGHRSVSWYQQTPGQGLQFLFEYFSETQRNKGNFPGRFSGRQFSNSRSEMNVSTLELGDSALYLCASSLVGGRPNTGELFFGEGSRLTVL.

This chain links TRBV19 with TRBJ2-7; no reliable D call. The CDR3 has 13 amino acids. The germline gives CDR1 LNHDA, CDR2 SQIVND (reference sequence). Trimming pared 2 bases from V and 2 bases from J, leaving 7 bases between. The CDR3 region has the DNA TGTGCCAGTAGTATACAGGCAGCCTACGAGCAGTACTTC. Protein sequence: CASSIQAAYEQYF.

This clone was counted a few times. This chain uses TRBV7-9 with TRBJ2-1; TRBD1 is a possible D gene (6 bases). Trimming removed 1 base from V and 9 bases from J, with 13 bases in between. This CDR3 is 14 amino acids long. Germline CDR1 SEHNR, CDR2 FQNEAQ (reference sequence). The CDR3 is CASSLGPGRGEQFF. The CDR3 coding sequence is TGTGCCAGCAGCTTAGGCCCCGGCAGGGGTGAGCAGTTCTTC.

J is TRBJ1-1 and V is TRBV18; 7 bases line up with TRBD1. The length of the CDR3 is 12 residues. From germline, CDR1 is KGHSH and CDR2 LQKENI. J gave up 7 bases and V 4 bases, and 3 bases lay outside the gene matches. The CDR3 DNA sequence: TGTGCCAGCTCACGAGACAGGGTTGAAGCTTTCTTT. It specifies CASSRDRVEAFF. Complete variable domain (other parts from reference TRBV18 and TRBJ1-1): NAGVMQNPRHLVRRRGQEARLRCSPMKGHSHVYWYRQLPEEGLKFMVYLQKENIIDESGMPKERFSAEFPKEGPSILRIQQVVRGDSAAYFCASSRDRVEAFFGQGTRLTVV.

The chain has TRBV6-6 and TRBJ1-1, with D hard to call. V was trimmed by 1 base and J by 1 base, leaving 4 bases between them. Germline CDR1 reads MNHNY; CDR2 reads SVGAGI (reference sequence). The CDR3 covers 13 residues. The chain's CDR3 is CASSYLENTEAFF. The DNA of the CDR3 is TGTGCCAGCAGTTACTTAGAGAACACTGAAGCTTTCTTT.

This clone has more than one count but fewer than ten. The chain combines TRBV5-4 with TRBJ1-1; TRBD1 might be the D (6 bases). CDR1 is SGHNT, CDR2 YYREEE, per germline (reference sequence). The CDR3 contains 15 residues. The V and J ends lost 4 bases and 1 base respectively, with 14 bases between them. Written as DNA, the CDR3 is TGTGCCAGCAGCGCCTTTCGAGGGGGGAACACTGAAGCTTTCTTT. This encodes CASSAFRGGNTEAFF.

The V and J genes are TRBV12-3 or TRBV12-4 and TRBJ1-1; the D is unclear. V was trimmed by 8 bases and J by 0 bases, leaving 7 bases between them. This CDR3 region has 12 residues. The CDR3 loop reads CASWRMNTEAFF. The CDR3 nucleotides are TGTGCCAGCTGGCGGATGAACACTGAAGCTTTCTTT.

This clone showed up just once. The chain employs TRBV3-1 (or the pseudogene TRBV3-2) and TRBJ1-5; TRBD1 is a possible D gene (5 bases). With 5 bases removed from V and 6 bases from J, the gap between germline ends came to 11 bases. Germline assignment: CDR1 LGHDT and CDR2 YNNKEL (reference sequence). CDR3 size: 13 residues. The CDR3 nucleotides read TGTGCCAGCAGCTTCTGGAGGGGTCAGCCCCAGCATTTT. Protein: CASSFWRGQPQHF.

In DNA form, the CDR3 reads TGTGCCAGCAGCCCGGGACAGGGAGGTCATGGCTACACCTTC. This translates into CASSPGQGGHGYTF. This sequence joins TRBV7-9 and TRBJ1-2; 9 bases agree with TRBD1. V shed 5 bases and J 6 bases; nucleotides not matched to a gene: 7. In germline, CDR1 is SEHNR, CDR2 FQNEAQ (reference sequence). This CDR3 is built from 14 residues.

The chain uses TRBV10-3 and TRBJ2-2; D possibly corresponds to TRBD1 (5 bases). Between the trimmed V and J ends, which lost 0 bases and 1 base, there was a span of 9 bases. The CDR3 totals 16 residues. The germline V gene has CDR1 ENHRY and CDR2 SYGVKD. The CDR3: CAISESRQGNTGELFF. In nucleotides, the CDR3 is TGTGCCATCAGTGAGTCGAGGCAGGGGAACACCGGGGAGCTGTTTTTT.

A single count supports this clone. The chain uses TRBV27 and TRBJ1-2, with D possibly matching TRBD1 (5 bases). The germline V gene has CDR1 MNHEY and CDR2 SMNVEV (reference sequence). V lost 7 bases, J lost 2 bases, and 17 bases lay in between. The CDR3 consists of 15 residues. Written as DNA, the CDR3 is TGTGCCAGCACAGGAGGGGCGTTTAAAAACTATGGCTACACCTTC. Protein product: CASTGGAFKNYGYTF.

The chain recombines TRBV5-1 with TRBJ2-2; perhaps TRBD2 as D (5 bases). The germline gives CDR1 SGHRS, CDR2 YFSETQ. The CDR3 is made up of 15 amino acids. V was cut by 10 bases and J by 5 bases, with 21 bases left in between. In nucleotides, the CDR3 is TGCGCCGGGCAGGCACTGTCGGGAAAGACCGGGGAGCTGTTTTTT. Its protein is CAGQALSGKTGELFF.

The chain joins TRBV30 to TRBJ1-1; unclear D gene. Trimming took 3 bases from V and 3 from J, leaving 17 bases between them. Germline V gives CDR1 GTSNPN, CDR2 SVGIG (reference sequence). The CDR3 is made up of 15 amino acids. The CDR3 reads CAWRTPEGRYTEAFF. The CDR3 DNA follows: TGTGCCTGGAGGACCCCCGAGGGTAGGTACACTGAAGCTTTCTTT.

This clone was detected once. The chain has TRBV6-6 and TRBJ2-7; possibly TRBD1 for D (6 bases). Trimming cost V 2 bases and J 0 bases, with 11 bases left between them. From germline, CDR1 is MNHNY and CDR2 SVGAGI (reference sequence). The CDR3 is 15 amino acids. The CDR3 reads CASSYRDRFSYEQYF. CDR3 in DNA: TGTGCCAGCAGTTACCGTGACAGGTTCTCCTACGAGCAGTACTTC.

The V and J genes are TRBV7-9 and TRBJ1-1; D ambiguous. Trimming removed 4 bases from V and 1 base from J, with 10 bases in between. The germline CDR1 and CDR2 sequences are SEHNR and FQNEAQ (reference sequence). This CDR3 is 14 amino acids long. This CDR3 is CASSSVLTNTEAFF. CDR3 coding DNA: TGTGCCAGCAGCTCGGTCTTAACGAACACTGAAGCTTTCTTT.

J is TRBJ1-1 and V is TRBV6-5; 12 bases align to TRBD1. Germline CDR1 and CDR2: MNHEY and SVGAGI. J lost 5 bases, V lost 2 bases, and 3 bases had no gene match. The CDR3 spans 15 residues. The chain's CDR3 is CASSYGDRGLTEAFF. In DNA, the CDR3 is TGTGCCAGCAGTTACGGGGACAGGGGGCTGACTGAAGCTTTCTTT.

This sequence joins TRBV15 and TRBJ1-2; D possibly corresponds to TRBD1 (6 bases). CDR1 LNHNV and CDR2 YYDKDF come from the germline V gene (reference sequence). The CDR3 covers 14 residues. Trimming left V 0 bases short and J 4 bases short, with 9 bases between. The CDR3: CATSRDQGIYGYTF. CDR3 nucleotides: TGTGCCACCAGCAGAGATCAGGGGATCTATGGCTACACCTTC. Based on the CDR3 plus reference TRBV15 and TRBJ1-2, the full variable domain is DAMVIQNPRYQVTQFGKPVTLSCSQTLNHNVMYWYQQKSSQAPKLLFHYYDKDFNNEADTPDNFQSRRPNTSFCFLDIRSPGLGDTAMYLCATSRDQGIYGYTFGSGTRLTVV.

The chain is built from TRBV6-5 and TRBJ1-1, with D perhaps matching TRBD1 (5 bases). Per germline, CDR1 MNHEY and CDR2 SVGAGI. Trimming left V 5 bases short and J 1 base short, with 11 bases between. The CDR3 loop spans 14 amino acids. The DNA of the CDR3 is TGTGCCAGCAGTCGGACACCTAAGAACACTGAAGCTTTCTTT. This codes for CASSRTPKNTEAFF.

This clone was detected once. The rearrangement uses TRBV7-8 and TRBJ1-5, with D maybe TRBD1 (5 bases). The V end was cut by 7 bases, the J end by 4 bases, with 14 bases between. Germline assignment: CDR1 SGHVS and CDR2 FQNEAQ. This CDR3 has 14 amino acids. The CDR3 bases are TGTGCCAGCAACGGGGGTGGTAAGAATCAGCCCCAGCATTTT. Protein product: CASNGGGKNQPQHF.

The chain couples TRBV24-1 to TRBJ2-1, with D perhaps matching TRBD1 (5 bases). Germline CDR1 is KGHDR and CDR2 is SFDVKD. The CDR3 runs 13 residues. V was clipped by 1 base and J by 10 bases, with 10 bases between them. CDR3 amino acids: CATSDLGQGEQFF. CDR3 sequence (DNA): TGTGCCACCAGTGATTTAGGGCAGGGCGAGCAGTTCTTC.

The genes are TRBV30 and TRBJ1-6, with D uncertain. Germline-derived CDR1 and CDR2 are GTSNPN and SVGIG (reference sequence). The CDR3 has 13 amino acids. Trimming removed 2 bases from V and 12 bases from J, with 14 bases in between. CDR3 DNA sequence: TGTGCCTGGAGTAGCCGGCGAAGCGAACCCCTCCACTTT. This codes for CAWSSRRSEPLHF.

The gene calls are TRBV7-3 and TRBJ1-2; 8 bases agree with TRBD1. Trimming took 5 bases from V and 8 from J; bases not matched to a gene: 10. The germline CDR1 and CDR2 sequences are SGHTA and FQGTGA. The CDR3 length is 14 residues. CDR3 sequence reads: CASSDSGQGSGYTF. CDR3 sequence (DNA): TGTGCCAGCAGCGACTCTGGACAGGGATCGGGCTACACCTTC. Full variable domain (missing parts from reference TRBV7-3 and TRBJ1-2): GAGVSQTPSNKVTEKGKYVELRCDPISGHTALYWYRQSLGQGPEFLIYFQGTGAADDSGLPNDRFFAVRPEGSVSTLKIQRTERGDSAVYLCASSDSGQGSGYTFGSGTRLTVV.

The chain couples TRBV7-2 to TRBJ1-5, with D perhaps TRBD1 (5 bases). The CDR3 is 14 amino acids. In germline, CDR1 is SGHTA, CDR2 FQGNSA. V shed 4 bases and J shed 8 bases, with 15 bases lying between them. CDR3: CASSSNGRDKPQHF. The CDR3 coding sequence is TGTGCCAGCAGCTCCAACGGCAGGGATAAGCCCCAGCATTTT.

The chain recombines TRBV7-3 with TRBJ2-1; 8 nucleotides agree with TRBD2. V was pared by 1 base and J by 5 bases, with 25 bases of the junction left unmatched. Germline V gene lookup returns CDR1 SGHTA and CDR2 FQGTGA. The CDR3 covers 22 residues. This chain's CDR3 is CASSLSGGGLAVGLFPNNEQFF. CDR3 nucleotide sequence: TGTGCCAGCAGCTTAAGCGGCGGGGGGTTAGCGGTGGGACTTTTCCCCAACAATGAGCAGTTCTTC.

This rearrangement joins TRBV12-3 or TRBV12-4 to TRBJ2-7; D is uncertain. V was cut by 5 bases and J by 9 bases, with 14 bases left in between. The CDR3 contains 12 residues. The CDR3: CASSRDFGGQYF. As DNA, the CDR3 is TGTGCCAGCAGTAGAGACTTTGGCGGGCAGTACTTC.

The chain carries TRBV3-1 (or the pseudogene TRBV3-2) and TRBJ2-3; a possible D gene is TRBD1 (6 bases). The CDR3 has 20 amino acids. From germline, CDR1 is LGHDT and CDR2 YNNKEL (reference sequence). Trimming took 1 base from V and 0 from J, leaving 23 bases between them. CDR3 amino acids: CASSQVAKQGSATSTDTQYF. CDR3 nucleotides: TGTGCCAGCAGCCAAGTGGCGAAACAGGGAAGCGCGACTAGCACAGATACGCAGTATTTT.

V gene TRBV4-3 combines with J gene TRBJ2-7; TRBD2 agrees at 14 bases. This CDR3 has 18 amino acids. Germline-derived CDR1 and CDR2 are LGHNA and YSLEER. With V trimmed by 1 base and J by 3 bases, 8 bases remained unmatched. The CDR3 DNA sequence: TGCGCCAGCAGCCAAGGCCCAGGGACTAGCGGGGGAAACTACGAGCAGTACTTC. Its translation: CASSQGPGTSGGNYEQYF.